What follows is one T cell receptor beta chain and its context. As processed by the authors: Amplification of reference gene primers provided the estimated nucleated cell counts. TCRdb's table, derived via immunoSEQ multiplex PCR, lists solely in-frame clones and lacks some. Clonal size and the V and J genes are those of that table, whereas D and trimming came from the DNA. The table lists 150,000 to 200,000 clones, around 85% of them singletons. The data originate from a study of blood T cell repertoires in COVID-19. This CDR3 is 12 amino acids long. Germline V lookup: CDR1 LGHDT, CDR2 YNNKEL (reference sequence). With 5 bases removed from V and 9 bases from J, the gap between germline ends came to 13 bases.

The sequencing sample was made of peripheral blood. The gene calls are TRBV3-1 (or the pseudogene TRBV3-2) and TRBJ2-5; a possible D gene is TRBD1 (6 bases). This TCR derives from a human donor with active or convalescent COVID-19. The donor label of this sample is uncertain. The CDR3 bases are TGTGCCAGCAGCTCAGGGGACGGGGCCCAGTACTTC. Protein product: CASSSGDGAQYF.